The following is a T cell receptor beta chain sequence with its context. Its antigen is not known. The record originates from a study of cytomegalovirus exposure and HLA in healthy donors. About the research overall: Caucasian-associated ancestry cluster membership applied to just over 80% of over 350 genotyped donors.

It was with 60 Vbeta and 13 Jbeta primers that the PCR ran. Original processing methods: In a later analysis, of around 85 million unique beta chains, some 10 million appeared in at least two donors. The repertoire was sequenced with immunoSEQ multiplex PCR; TCRdb's copy has only in-frame clones and lacks some. The D gene and trimming were derived from the DNA, and the V and J assignments and clone size from that table. The profile shows approximately 220,000 clones, roughly 80% of them singletons. Overall study results and limits: Being productive about 90% or about 30% of the time was typical of most TCR beta V segments in an earlier analysis.

The receptor's source is a man aged 40-49 years in good health and CMV-seronegative. Specimen: PBMCs.

In DNA, the CDR3 is TGCGCCAGCAGCTCGGAGGGGGGGACCGGGGAGCTGTTTTTT. This sequence encodes CASSSEGGTGELFF. The chain uses TRBV5-1 and TRBJ2-2; TRBD2 might be the D (7 bases). In germline, CDR1 is SGHRS, CDR2 YFSETQ. This CDR3 spans 14 amino acids. V lost 3 bases, J lost 5 bases, and 11 bases lay in between.